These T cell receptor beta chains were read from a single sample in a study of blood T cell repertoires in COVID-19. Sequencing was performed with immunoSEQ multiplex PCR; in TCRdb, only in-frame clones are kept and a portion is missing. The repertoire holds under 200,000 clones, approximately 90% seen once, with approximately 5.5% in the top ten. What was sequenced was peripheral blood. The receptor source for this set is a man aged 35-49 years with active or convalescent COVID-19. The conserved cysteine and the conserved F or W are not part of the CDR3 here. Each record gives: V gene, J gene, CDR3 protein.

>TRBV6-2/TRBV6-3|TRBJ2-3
ASSSTAGGGVTQY
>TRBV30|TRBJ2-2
AWATSEAGELF
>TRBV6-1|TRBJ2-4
ASSVRQGAGIQKNIQY
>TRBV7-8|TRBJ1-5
ASSLVADSNQPQH
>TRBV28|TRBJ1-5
ASSTIDRVGQPQH
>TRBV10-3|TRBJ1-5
AISETGVQPQH
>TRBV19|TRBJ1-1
ASSTRTGAWNTEAF
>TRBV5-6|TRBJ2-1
ASSPGRQRERHEQF
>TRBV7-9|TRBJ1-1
ASSLGGDRANTEAF
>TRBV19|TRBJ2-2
ASSMPQVVGELF
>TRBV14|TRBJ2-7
ASSQEASYEQY
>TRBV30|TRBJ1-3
ALAKNLAGNTIY
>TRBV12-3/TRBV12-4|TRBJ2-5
ASSLRETQY
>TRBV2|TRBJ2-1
ASKSTSGGGKSDEQF
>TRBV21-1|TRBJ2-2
ASSKSGQGELAGVDTGELF
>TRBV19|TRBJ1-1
ASSIRLTEAF
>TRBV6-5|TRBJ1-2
ASSLDRTHYGYT
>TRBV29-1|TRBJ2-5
SVRDRNQETQY
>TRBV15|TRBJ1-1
ATSRANRGTEAF
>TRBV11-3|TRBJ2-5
ASSLLQGFQETQY
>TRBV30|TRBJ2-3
AWSHKGLASGTDTQY
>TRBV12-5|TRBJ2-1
ASGEAPGNEQF
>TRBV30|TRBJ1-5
AWRATGAQPQH
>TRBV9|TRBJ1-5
ASSVGGRQPQH
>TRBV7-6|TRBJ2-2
ASSLNRQDTGELF
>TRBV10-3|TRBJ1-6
AISAPTGGANSPLH
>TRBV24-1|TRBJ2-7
ATSAWGGSTYEQY
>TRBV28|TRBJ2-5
ASSLSVASGVETQY
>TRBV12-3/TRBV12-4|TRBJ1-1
ASRGPGNTEAF
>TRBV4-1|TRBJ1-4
ASSQTRQGMDEKLF
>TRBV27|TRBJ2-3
ASKFGTSSYTDTQY
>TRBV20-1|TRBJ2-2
SASPTGPFTGELF
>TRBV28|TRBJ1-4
ASSLWGAPQPTNEKLF
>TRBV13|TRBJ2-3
ASSLGRASRVTDTQY
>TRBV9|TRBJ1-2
ASSASGTEDYGYT
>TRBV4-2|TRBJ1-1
ASSQEIWQTNTEAF
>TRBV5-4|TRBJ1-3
ASSRDGGVLGNTIY
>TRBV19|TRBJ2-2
ASNAGNTGELF
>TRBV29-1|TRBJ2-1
SVGWAANNEQF
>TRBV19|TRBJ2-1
ASTNRVTNEQF
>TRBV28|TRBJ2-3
ASSLILAGRDTQY
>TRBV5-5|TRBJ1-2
ASSSQDIPPLNYGYT
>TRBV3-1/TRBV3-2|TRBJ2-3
ASSQDLAGGPLTQY
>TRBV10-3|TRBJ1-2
AISELQGAYGYT
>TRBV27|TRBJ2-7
ASSMTVSYEQY
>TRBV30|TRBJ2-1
AWGRTSGSFGEQF
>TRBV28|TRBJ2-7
ASNLGGEQY
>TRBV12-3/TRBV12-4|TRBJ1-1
ASSADRVGMSF
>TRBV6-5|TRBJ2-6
ASSYSLASGANVLT
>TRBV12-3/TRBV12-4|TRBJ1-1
ASSRGGGREAF
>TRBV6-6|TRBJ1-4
ASSYDSTTNEKLF
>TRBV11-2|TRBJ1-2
ASSLQQGPYGYT
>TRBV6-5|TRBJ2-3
ASTLGDSTDTQY
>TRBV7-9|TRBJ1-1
ASSPHQGGVKGTEAF
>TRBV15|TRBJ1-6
ATSRGGQGANNSPLH
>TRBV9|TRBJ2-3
ASSIASDTDTQY
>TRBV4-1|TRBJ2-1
ASSREIAGVPNEQF
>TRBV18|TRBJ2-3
ASSPRQGVTDTQY
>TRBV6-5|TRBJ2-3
ASRDRGYTDTQY